These 31 T cell receptor beta chains were all obtained from the same sample, sequenced in a study of cytomegalovirus exposure and HLA in healthy donors. Primers for the PCR totalled 60 Vbeta and 13 Jbeta. Sequenced by immunoSEQ multiplex PCR; TCRdb stores in-frame clones only, minus some. The sample shows 110,000 to 150,000 clones, roughly 84% of them seen only once. Sequenced input: PBMCs. The receptors stem from a boy aged 2 to 10 in good health and CMV-seronegative.

The chain couples TRBV11-3 to TRBJ1-1; D call uncertain. This CDR3 region has 16 residues. Germline-derived CDR1 and CDR2 are SGHNT and YENEEA. V was trimmed by 5 bases and J by 2 bases, leaving 18 bases between them. The DNA of the CDR3 is TGTGCCAGCAGCCCTACCCCTCCGGGAGTAAACACTGAAGCTTTCTTT. Its protein is CASSPTPPGVNTEAFF.

In its sample, this clone was seen a few times. The chain recombines TRBV4-1 with TRBJ2-7, with 9 bases matching TRBD1. Germline V CDR1 and CDR2: MGHRA, YSYEKL. Trimming took 4 bases from V and 5 from J; bases not matched to a gene: 6. This CDR3 is 14 amino acids long. The CDR3 DNA sequence: TGCGCCAGCAGCCCGCGAGGGGACAGGGACGAGCAGTACTTC. Translation: CASSPRGDRDEQYF.

The chain links TRBV6-5 to TRBJ1-2; D is possibly TRBD1 (6 bases). The CDR3 spans 14 residues. V was cut by 5 bases and J by 4 bases, with 14 bases left in between. Germline CDR1 is MNHEY and CDR2 is SVGAGI. The chain's CDR3 is CASSPTGRGYGYTF. The CDR3, as DNA: TGTGCCAGCAGTCCTACAGGGCGCGGCTATGGCTACACCTTC.

The chain couples TRBV15 to TRBJ1-3; maybe TRBD1 (6 bases). Trimming shortened V by 0 bases and J by 4 bases, and 13 bases separated the two germline ends. CDR1 and CDR2 from the germline V gene are LNHNV and YYDKDF (reference sequence). The CDR3 sequence is 16 residues long. In nucleotides, the CDR3 is TGTGCCACCAGCAGAGAAGACAGGACAAGCGGAAACACCATATATTTT. This translates into CATSREDRTSGNTIYF.

The J gene is TRBJ2-5, the V gene TRBV6-6, with 7 nucleotides matching TRBD1. V lost 2 bases and J lost 2; bases outside the gene matches: 5. CDR3 size: 15 residues. The germline CDR1 and CDR2 sequences are MNHNY and SVGAGI (reference sequence). The CDR3 DNA sequence: TGTGCCAGCAGTTACGGCTCAGGGGGACAAGAGACCCAGTACTTC. Translated: CASSYGSGGQETQYF.

CDR3 region: CASSGGQGWYTGELFF. The CDR3 DNA reads TGTGCCAGCAGTGGGGGACAGGGTTGGTACACCGGGGAGCTGTTTTTT. V usage is TRBV2 and J usage is TRBJ2-2; 9 positions agree with TRBD1. The CDR3 runs to 16 residues. The germline CDR1 and CDR2 sequences are SNHLY and FYNNEI. Trimming cost V 4 bases and J 3 bases; bases outside gene matches: 6. The full variable domain, rest sourced from reference TRBV2 and TRBJ2-2, is EPEVTQTPSHQVTQMGQEVILRCVPISNHLYFYWYRQILGQKVEFLVSFYNNEISEKSEIFDDQFSVERPDGSNFTLKIRSTKLEDSAMYFCASSGGQGWYTGELFFGEGSRLTVL.

This rearrangement joins TRBV10-3 to TRBJ2-7, with 9 bases lining up with TRBD2. Looked up from germline, CDR1 is ENHRY and CDR2 is SYGVKD. This CDR3 comprises 17 residues. Trimming took 6 bases from V and 5 from J; bases not matched to a gene: 17. The CDR3 loop is CAIRGLFLAGASHEQYF. The CDR3 region has the DNA TGTGCCATCAGGGGACTTTTTTTAGCGGGAGCTTCGCACGAGCAGTACTTC.

This chain joins TRBV6-1 and TRBJ2-3; the match to TRBD2 covers 8 bases. The CDR3 totals 15 residues. Looked up from germline, CDR1 is MNHNS and CDR2 is SASEGT. The junction had 7 bases not matched to a gene; V was cut back by 7 bases and J by 1 base. CDR3: CASKGTRIGTDTQYF. The CDR3 coding sequence is TGTGCCAGCAAAGGGACTAGGATTGGCACAGATACGCAGTATTTT.

In this sample, this clone turned up once. The chain carries TRBV11-2 and TRBJ2-1; TRBD2 matches at 9 bases. Per the germline V gene, CDR1 is SGHAT and CDR2 is FQNNGV. The CDR3 has 16 amino acids. Trimming at V came to 6 bases and at J to 0 bases, leaving 6 bases not matched to a gene. The CDR3 region is CASRPPSGDSYNEQFF. CDR3 in DNA: TGTGCCAGCAGACCCCCTAGCGGGGACTCCTACAATGAGCAGTTCTTC.

The V gene is TRBV19, the J gene TRBJ1-4, with a weak D call TRBD1 (5 bases). The CDR3 loop spans 15 amino acids. The germline V gene encodes CDR1 LNHDA and CDR2 SQIVND (reference sequence). V was pared by 8 bases and J by 8 bases, with 21 bases between. The CDR3 nucleotides read TGTGCCAGTCGGGGAAGTAGTTTACGGGGGGAAAAACTGTTTTTT. Protein sequence: CASRGSSLRGEKLFF.

The chain is built from TRBV7-9 and TRBJ1-5; 8 bases are a match to TRBD1. The CDR3 covers 16 residues. V dropped 5 bases and J dropped 8; count of bases not matched to a gene: 14. Germline V lookup: CDR1 SEHNR, CDR2 FQNEAQ (reference sequence). The chain's CDR3 is CASSTQGARGEKPQHF. The CDR3 nucleotides are TGTGCCAGCAGCACTCAGGGGGCGCGAGGGGAAAAGCCCCAGCATTTT.

The chain links TRBV18 to TRBJ1-4; D remains ambiguous. The germline V gene has CDR1 KGHSH and CDR2 LQKENI. V lost 1 base to trimming and J lost 8 bases, with 14 bases between them. The CDR3 consists of 15 residues. The chain's CDR3 is CASSPLVWAAEKLFF. Here the CDR3 DNA reads TGTGCCAGCTCACCACTGGTTTGGGCAGCCGAAAAACTGTTTTTT.

The chain is built from TRBV6-6 and TRBJ1-2, with TRBD1 as a possible D gene (5 bases). Germline V gives CDR1 MNHNY, CDR2 SVGAGI (reference sequence). V was shortened by 5 bases and J by 4 bases, with 17 bases between the two germline ends. This CDR3 is built from 15 residues. The CDR3 DNA is TGTGCCAGCAGTCAGATCCGGGGAGGGGTCTATGGCTACACCTTC. Translation: CASSQIRGGVYGYTF.

This clone appeared a few times. The J gene is TRBJ2-2, the V gene TRBV7-9, with 8 bases lining up with TRBD2. The CDR3 extends over 16 amino acids. Germline values: CDR1 SEHNR, CDR2 FQNEAQ (reference sequence). V shed 0 bases, J shed 1 base, and the junction held 1 base outside the gene matches. Here the CDR3 reads CASSLALAENTGELFF. The CDR3, as DNA: TGTGCCAGCAGCTTAGCACTAGCGGAGAACACCGGGGAGCTGTTTTTT.

The chain carries TRBV5-4 and TRBJ1-2; no reliable D call. CDR1 SGHNT and CDR2 YYREEE come from the germline V gene (reference sequence). Trimming pared 0 bases from V and 4 bases from J, leaving 10 bases between. The length of the CDR3 is 14 residues. The CDR3 loop is CASSLDSGGYGYTF. The CDR3 DNA sequence: TGTGCCAGCAGCTTGGACAGCGGCGGCTATGGCTACACCTTC.

Worth noting for this clone: Other DNA sequences from this sample encode an identical CDR3 as well. The chain is built from TRBV2 and TRBJ2-1, with 10 bases identical to TRBD2. Germline assignment: CDR1 SNHLY and CDR2 FYNNEI. The CDR3 is made up of 15 amino acids. V was clipped by 4 bases and J by 8 bases; unmatched bases: 8. The CDR3 spells CASSGLAGGGDEQFF. CDR3 bases: TGTGCCAGCAGTGGATTAGCGGGAGGAGGAGATGAGCAGTTCTTC.

The J gene is TRBJ2-1, the V gene TRBV5-1; 14 bases match TRBD2. This CDR3 is 17 amino acids long. The germline gives CDR1 SGHRS, CDR2 YFSETQ. Unmatched junction bases numbered 8, after V lost 4 bases and J lost 5 bases. CDR3 protein: CASSVRTSGRRNNEQFF. CDR3 nucleotide sequence: TGCGCCAGCAGCGTCCGGACTAGCGGGAGGAGGAACAATGAGCAGTTCTTC. The full variable domain, with the rest looked up from reference TRBV5-1 and TRBJ2-1, is KAGVTQTPRYLIKTRGQQVTLSCSPISGHRSVSWYQQTPGQGLQFLFEYFSETQRNKGNFPGRFSGRQFSNSRSEMNVSTLELGDSALYLCASSVRTSGRRNNEQFFGPGTRLTVL.

V and J are TRBV7-2 and TRBJ2-3; 10 positions match TRBD2. The V gene end was trimmed by 7 bases and the J gene end by 3 bases; junction bases not matched to a gene: 7. CDR1 and CDR2 from the germline V gene are SGHTA and FQGNSA. The length of the CDR3 is 15 residues. The CDR3, as DNA: TGTGCCAGCACCCTGGGGACTAGCGAAACAGATACGCAGTATTTT. Protein sequence: CASTLGTSETDTQYF.

This clone was seen only once. V is TRBV6-6 and J is TRBJ1-6; D is unresolved. The CDR3 covers 15 residues. In germline, CDR1 is MNHNY, CDR2 SVGAGI (reference sequence). V was pared by 5 bases and J by 0 bases, with 8 bases between. CDR3 DNA sequence: TGTGCCAGCAGTACCAGAGGCTCCTATAATTCACCCCTCCACTTT. This sequence encodes CASSTRGSYNSPLHF.

The chain uses TRBV27 and TRBJ2-5; possible D gene TRBD2, 5 bases. The CDR3 extends over 17 amino acids. CDR1 is MNHEY and CDR2 is SMNVEV in the germline V gene (reference sequence). Trimming shortened V by 5 bases and J by 0 bases, and 19 bases separated the two germline ends. The CDR3 DNA sequence: TGTGCCAGCAGTAAGCTGTTGGGAGCGGCCTACCAAGAGACCCAGTACTTC. Its protein is CASSKLLGAAYQETQYF.

The J gene is TRBJ1-4, the V gene TRBV5-5, with TRBD1 matching over 10 bases. The V and J ends lost 6 bases and 6 bases, in that order; junction bases with no gene match: 8. Germline CDR1 reads SGHKS; CDR2 reads YYEKEE (reference sequence). The CDR3 has 15 residues. CDR3: CASNREGTGDEKLFF. CDR3 sequence (DNA): TGTGCCAGCAACCGGGAGGGGACAGGGGATGAAAAACTGTTTTTT.

In nucleotides, the CDR3 is TGTGCCAGCAGCTTAGCTGGCTACACTGAAGCTTTCTTT. This codes for CASSLAGYTEAFF. The chain links TRBV7-2 to TRBJ1-1; no firm D call. This CDR3 contains 13 residues. Germline lookup yields CDR1 SGHTA and CDR2 FQGNSA. V lost 0 bases and J lost 3, with 5 bases in between.

V and J are TRBV6-5 and TRBJ1-3; 9 nucleotides align to TRBD1. Unmatched junction bases numbered 6, after V lost 7 bases and J lost 2 bases. This CDR3 has 15 residues. Germline values: CDR1 MNHEY, CDR2 SVGAGI. CDR3 in DNA: TGTGCCAGCACCCTCAGGACAGGGGCTGGAAACACCATATATTTT. Protein: CASTLRTGAGNTIYF.

The chain carries TRBV20-1 and TRBJ1-2; D not certain. Trimming took 3 bases from V and 8 from J, leaving 10 bases between them. This CDR3 is built from 11 residues. Per the germline V gene, CDR1 is DFQATT and CDR2 is SNEGSKA (reference sequence). CDR3 protein: CSASLRGGYTF. The CDR3 region has the DNA TGCAGTGCTAGTCTCCGGGGAGGCTACACCTTC.

This clone occurred once. V gene TRBV10-1 combines with J gene TRBJ2-5, with 9 positions matching TRBD1. The last part of the DNA fits TRBJ2-7 better; the J call may be wrong. CDR3 length: 16 residues. Germline CDR1 reads WNHNN; CDR2 reads SYGVQD (reference sequence). The CDR3 DNA reads as TGCGCCAGCAGTGAGTCGTTGGGACAGGGTCCCCACGAGCAGTACTTC. It translates to CASSESLGQGPHEQYF.

The gene calls are TRBV28 and TRBJ2-4, with TRBD1 matching 9 bases. Germline V lookup: CDR1 MDHEN, CDR2 SYDVKM. The CDR3 is made up of 19 amino acids. Trimming cost V 5 bases and J 8 bases; bases outside gene matches: 22. Here the CDR3 reads CASSPLPESPGQGMDIQYF. CDR3 in DNA: TGTGCCAGCAGTCCCTTACCAGAATCCCCCGGACAGGGGATGGACATTCAGTACTTC.

This clone has just a few counts. V and J are TRBV28 and TRBJ2-5; perhaps TRBD1 as D (5 bases). This CDR3 region has 14 residues. The germline CDR1 and CDR2 sequences are MDHEN and SYDVKM. V lost 5 bases and J 7 bases, leaving 17 bases between the germline ends. The CDR3 coding sequence is TGTGCCAGCAGTCCCCAGGGCGGTTTGGGGACCCAGTACTTC. Translated, it gives CASSPQGGLGTQYF.

This chain joins TRBV5-1 and TRBJ2-7; D is unclear. This CDR3 contains 13 residues. CDR1 SGHRS and CDR2 YFSETQ come from the germline V gene. The V end was cut by 4 bases, the J end by 0 bases, with 8 bases between. The CDR3 sequence is CASSPGGSYEQYF. The CDR3 coding sequence is TGCGCCAGCAGCCCCGGCGGCTCCTACGAGCAGTACTTC.

This clone showed up just once. The V call is TRBV14, the J call TRBJ2-1; TRBD2 aligns across 13 bases. Germline loops: CDR1 SGHDN, CDR2 FVKESK. The CDR3 has 16 amino acids. V dropped 5 bases and J dropped 2; count of bases not matched to a gene: 3. The CDR3 DNA reads as TGTGCCAGCAGCACACTAGCGGGAGGGACCTACAATGAGCAGTTCTTC. This codes for CASSTLAGGTYNEQFF.

The chain combines TRBV9 with TRBJ1-3; D remains ambiguous. The germline V gene encodes CDR1 SGDLS and CDR2 YYNGEE. The germline V and J ends were trimmed by 4 bases and 2 bases, with 16 bases remaining between them. The CDR3 totals 16 residues. The CDR3 nucleotides are TGTGCCAGCAGCCCAAGCCCGAGATTAACTGGAAACACCATATATTTT. This sequence encodes CASSPSPRLTGNTIYF.

A remark on this clone: Compared with germline, one end of the junction differs, possibly owing to a read error. This chain connects TRBV7-9 to TRBJ2-3; the D is unclear. This CDR3 has 14 residues. Germline loops: CDR1 SEHNR, CDR2 FQNEAQ (reference sequence). The CDR3 protein is CSSSLVGTRDTQYF. DNA for the CDR3: TGTTCCAGCAGCTTAGTGGGCACCAGAGATACGCAGTATTTT.